The following is a TCR beta chain sequence with its context. The study ran its PCR with 60 Vbeta and 13 Jbeta primers. TCRdb keeps only in-frame clones here, not all; method: immunoSEQ multiplex PCR. The sample includes 130,000 to 150,000 clones, 60% to 85% of them seen just once. The entry originates in a study of cytomegalovirus exposure and HLA in healthy donors. The CDR3 extends over 14 amino acids. Germline V gene lookup returns CDR1 MNHEY and CDR2 SVGAGI. The V end lost 6 bases, the J end lost 0 bases, and 9 bases lay between the germline ends. The chain carries TRBV6-5 and TRBJ1-5; D possibly corresponds to TRBD1 (6 bases). The TCR originated in a male donor in good health and CMV-seronegative. The sequenced sample was PBMCs. For the CDR3, the DNA is TGTGCCAGCAGCCGACAGGATAGCAATCAGCCCCAGCATTTT. The encoded protein is CASSRQDSNQPQHF.